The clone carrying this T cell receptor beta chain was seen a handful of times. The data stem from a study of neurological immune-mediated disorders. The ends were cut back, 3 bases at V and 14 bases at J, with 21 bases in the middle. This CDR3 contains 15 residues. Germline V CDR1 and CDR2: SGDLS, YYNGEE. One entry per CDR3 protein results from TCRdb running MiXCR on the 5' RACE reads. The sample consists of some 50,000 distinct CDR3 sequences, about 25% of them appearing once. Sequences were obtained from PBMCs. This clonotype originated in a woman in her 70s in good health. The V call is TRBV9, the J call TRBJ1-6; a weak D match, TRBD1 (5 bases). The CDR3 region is CASSATGDPNSALHF. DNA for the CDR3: TGTGCCAGCAGCGCTACAGGTGACCCAAATTCGGCCCTCCACTTT.